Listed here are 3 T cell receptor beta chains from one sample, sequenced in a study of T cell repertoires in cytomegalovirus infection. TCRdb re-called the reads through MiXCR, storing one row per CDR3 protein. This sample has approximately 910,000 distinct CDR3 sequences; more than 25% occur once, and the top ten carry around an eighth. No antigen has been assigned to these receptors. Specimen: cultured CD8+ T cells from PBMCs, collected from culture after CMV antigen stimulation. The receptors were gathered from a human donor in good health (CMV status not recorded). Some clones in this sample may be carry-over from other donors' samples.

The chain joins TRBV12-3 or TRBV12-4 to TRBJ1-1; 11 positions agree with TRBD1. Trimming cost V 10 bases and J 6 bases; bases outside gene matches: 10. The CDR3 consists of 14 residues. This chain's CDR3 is CATSSGTGGAEAFF. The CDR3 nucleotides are TGTGCCACCTCATCCGGGACAGGGGGGGCTGAAGCTTTCTTT.

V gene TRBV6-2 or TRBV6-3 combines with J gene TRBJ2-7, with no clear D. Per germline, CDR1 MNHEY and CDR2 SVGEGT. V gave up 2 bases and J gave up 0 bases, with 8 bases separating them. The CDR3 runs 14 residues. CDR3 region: CASSYVQSSYEQYV. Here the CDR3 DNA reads TGTGCCAGCAGTTACGTGCAGAGCTCCTACGAGCAGTACGTC.

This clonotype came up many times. CDR3 nucleotides: TGTGCCAGCAGCGGGTCGGGACTAGCGGACGATACGCAGTATTTT. Its translation: CASSGSGLADDTQYF. V usage is TRBV7-8 and J usage is TRBJ2-3, with TRBD2 identical over 11 bases. CDR3 length equals 15 residues. Trimming cost V 5 bases and J 6 bases; bases outside gene matches: 7. Germline V gives CDR1 SGHVS, CDR2 FQNEAQ. The full variable domain, with the rest looked up from reference TRBV7-8 and TRBJ2-3, is GAGVSQSPRYKVAKRGQDVALRCDPISGHVSLFWYQQALGQGPEFLTYFQNEAQLDKSGLPSDRFFAERPEGSVSTLKIQRTQQEDSAVYLCASSGSGLADDTQYFGPGTRLTVL.